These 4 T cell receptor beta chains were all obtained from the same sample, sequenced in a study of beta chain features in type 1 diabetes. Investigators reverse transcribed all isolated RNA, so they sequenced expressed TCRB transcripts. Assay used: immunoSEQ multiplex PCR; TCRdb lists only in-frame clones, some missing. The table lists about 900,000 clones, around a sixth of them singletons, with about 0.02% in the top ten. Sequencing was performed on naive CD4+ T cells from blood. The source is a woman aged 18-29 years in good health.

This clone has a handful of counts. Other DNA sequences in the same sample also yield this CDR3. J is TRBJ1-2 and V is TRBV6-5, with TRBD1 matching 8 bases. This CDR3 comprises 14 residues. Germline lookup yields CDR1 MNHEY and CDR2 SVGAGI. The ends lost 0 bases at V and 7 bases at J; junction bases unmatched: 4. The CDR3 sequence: CASSYSGQGAGYTF. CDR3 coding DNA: TGTGCCAGCAGTTACTCCGGACAGGGAGCTGGCTACACCTTC.

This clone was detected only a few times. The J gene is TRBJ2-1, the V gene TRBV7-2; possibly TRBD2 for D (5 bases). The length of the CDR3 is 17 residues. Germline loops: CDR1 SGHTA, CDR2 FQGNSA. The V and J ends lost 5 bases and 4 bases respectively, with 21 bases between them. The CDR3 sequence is CASSPRRTGLSYNEQFF. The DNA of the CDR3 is TGTGCCAGCAGCCCCAGGAGGACTGGCCTTTCTTACAATGAGCAGTTCTTC.

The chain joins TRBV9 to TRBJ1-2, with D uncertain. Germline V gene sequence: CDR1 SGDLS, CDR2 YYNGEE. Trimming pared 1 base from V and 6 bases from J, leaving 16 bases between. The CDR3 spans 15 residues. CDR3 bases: TGTGCCAGCAGCGTAAATCTGGCAAGCGGACATGGCTACACCTTC. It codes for CASSVNLASGHGYTF.

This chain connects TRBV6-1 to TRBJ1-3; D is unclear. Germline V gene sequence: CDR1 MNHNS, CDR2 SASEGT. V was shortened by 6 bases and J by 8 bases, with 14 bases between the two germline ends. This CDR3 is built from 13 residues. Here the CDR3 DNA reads TGTGCCAGCAGCCGAATCCTGGACGACACCATATATTTT. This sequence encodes CASSRILDDTIYF.